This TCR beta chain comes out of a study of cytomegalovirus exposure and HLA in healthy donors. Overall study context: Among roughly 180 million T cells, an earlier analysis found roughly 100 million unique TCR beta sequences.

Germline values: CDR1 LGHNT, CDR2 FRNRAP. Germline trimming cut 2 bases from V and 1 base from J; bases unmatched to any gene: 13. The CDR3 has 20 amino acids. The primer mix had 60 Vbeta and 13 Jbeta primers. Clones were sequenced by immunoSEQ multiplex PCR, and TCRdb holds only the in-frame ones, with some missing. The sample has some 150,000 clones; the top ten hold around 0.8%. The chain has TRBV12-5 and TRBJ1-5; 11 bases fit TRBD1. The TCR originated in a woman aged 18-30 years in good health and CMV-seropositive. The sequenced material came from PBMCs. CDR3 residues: CASGLNRWDRGSISNQPQHF. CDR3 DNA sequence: TGTGCTAGTGGTTTGAACCGGTGGGACAGGGGGTCGATCAGCAATCAGCCCCAGCATTTT.